The 7 T cell receptor beta chains given below trace back to one sample, sequenced in a study of T cells after posttransplantation cyclophosphamide. Method: immunoSEQ multiplex PCR; TCRdb's copy keeps in-frame clones and lacks some. In the table there are about 66,000 clones, around 93% of which are singletons. Sequenced sample: PBMCs. These receptors were obtained from a woman aged 25 to 45 in good health and a related stem cell transplant donor.

The chain recombines TRBV19 with TRBJ1-1, with 7 positions matching TRBD1. The CDR3 length is 14 residues. V shed 4 bases, J shed 0 bases, and the junction held 2 bases outside the gene matches. The germline V gene has CDR1 LNHDA and CDR2 SQIVND (reference sequence). The CDR3, as DNA: TGTGCCAGTAGTACGGGGACAGTGAACACTGAAGCTTTCTTT. Translating gives CASSTGTVNTEAFF.

V and J are TRBV4-3 and TRBJ1-2, with 10 bases that match TRBD1. The CDR3 contains 15 residues. Per germline, CDR1 LGHNA and CDR2 YSLEER. V was clipped by 4 bases and J by 4 bases; unmatched bases: 6. CDR3 sequence (DNA): TGCGCCAGCAGCCCAGGGGACAGGGGAGGCTATGGCTACACCTTC. As protein: CASSPGDRGGYGYTF.

This clone was seen a single time. The chain employs TRBV7-2 and TRBJ2-1, with D uncertain. There are 14 residues in the CDR3. Germline assignment: CDR1 SGHTA and CDR2 FQGNSA. V was pared by 1 base and J by 9 bases, with 13 bases between. CDR3 amino acids: CASSLGLAFGEQFF. The DNA for the CDR3 is TGTGCCAGCAGCTTAGGGTTAGCCTTCGGTGAGCAGTTCTTC.

V is TRBV6-6 and J is TRBJ1-5; no clear D gene. Germline V CDR1 and CDR2: MNHNY, SVGAGI (reference sequence). Trimming stripped 0 bases from V and 7 bases from J, with 10 bases between. The CDR3 totals 14 residues. The CDR3 DNA is TGTGCCAGCAGTTACTCTCGGGGTGGCCAGCCCCAGCATTTT. Residues: CASSYSRGGQPQHF.

This sequence joins TRBV5-8 and TRBJ2-1; D possibly corresponds to TRBD1 (6 bases). Germline lookup yields CDR1 SGHTS and CDR2 YDEGEE. Trimming shortened V by 1 base and J by 4 bases, and 18 bases separated the two germline ends. The CDR3 is made up of 17 amino acids. CDR3 in DNA: TGTGCCAGCAGCTTGTGGTATGGAGACAGGTTATACAATGAGCAGTTCTTC. Translation gives CASSLWYGDRLYNEQFF.

The CDR3 nucleotides are TGTGCCAGCAGCGTCGACGGGAACTATGGCTACACCTTC. This gives the protein CASSVDGNYGYTF. The genes are TRBV9 and TRBJ1-2; no definite D call. With 2 bases removed from V and 2 bases from J, the gap between germline ends came to 7 bases. This CDR3 has 13 residues. Per germline, CDR1 SGDLS and CDR2 YYNGEE.

The chain uses TRBV19 and TRBJ1-5; D unclear. CDR3 length: 15 residues. V was shortened by 3 bases and J by 5 bases, with 14 bases between the two germline ends. Germline loops: CDR1 LNHDA, CDR2 SQIVND (reference sequence). The CDR3 sequence is CASSIYGMGDQPQHF. Written as DNA, the CDR3 is TGTGCCAGTAGTATTTATGGAATGGGAGATCAGCCCCAGCATTTT.